This TCR beta chain was recovered during a study of blood T cell repertoires in COVID-19. The wider study: Some COVID-19 samples were acute and others convalescent; all came from the United States, Italy and Spain. The analysed material was cDNA or gDNA that came from T cells, B-cell-depleted T cells, or PBMCs.

Germline-derived CDR1 and CDR2 are SGHTA and FQGNSA. Trimming removed 6 bases from V and 6 bases from J, with 12 bases in between. This CDR3 region has 13 residues. Assay used: immunoSEQ multiplex PCR; TCRdb lists only in-frame clones, some missing. The profile shows more than 85,000 clones, 70% to 85% of them singletons. This sequence was found in a human donor in a cohort sampled during active COVID-19. Sequencing was carried out using peripheral blood. This chain joins TRBV7-2 and TRBJ2-1; D is ambiguous. As DNA, the CDR3 is TGTGCCAGCAGTCAGCCCGGGTCCAATGAGCAGTTCTTC. Amino acid sequence: CASSQPGSNEQFF.